Listed below are T cell receptor beta chains from one sample, sequenced in a study of blood T cell repertoires in COVID-19. TCRdb keeps only in-frame clones here, not all; method: immunoSEQ multiplex PCR. The profile covers roughly 310,000 clones, with 88% appearing a single time and 4% taken by the ten largest. The sequencing sample was made of peripheral blood. All receptors derive from a woman in her fifties or sixties with active or convalescent COVID-19. Each CDR3 is given with its conserved first and last residue. The D gene is left open where the match is weak. Clone size is stated in some rows and not others, as once, few, many or a class when expanded.

>TRBD1|-|16|TRBJ2-5|TRBV7-9
CASSLAGTGGRETQYF
TGTGCCAGCAGCTTAGCCGGGACAGGGGGCAGAGAGACCCAGTACTTC
>TRBD2|-|15|TRBJ2-7|TRBV2
CASSALGGRGYEQYF
TGTGCCAGCAGTGCCCTGGGGGGGAGGGGATACGAGCAGTACTTC
>TRBD1|-|13|TRBJ2-3|TRBV6-5
CASSYSSGTAIYF
TGTGCCAGCAGTTACTCGAGTGGGACAGCGATTTACTTT
>-|-|14|TRBJ1-5|TRBV11-1
CASSLAGGHQPQHF
TGTGCCAGCAGCTTAGCAGGGGGACATCAGCCCCAGCATTTT
>TRBD2|-|17|TRBJ2-7|TRBV28
CASSSILAGGFSYEQYF
TGTGCCAGCAGTTCAATATTAGCGGGAGGCTTTTCCTACGAGCAGTACTTC
>-|-|16|TRBJ1-3|TRBV28
CASSLAGGRRGNTIYF
TGTGCCAGCAGCTTAGCGGGGGGGCGTCGTGGAAACACCATATATTTT
>-|-|14|TRBJ2-7|TRBV7-2
CASSSRGWADEQYF
TGTGCCAGCAGCTCTAGGGGGTGGGCGGACGAGCAGTACTTC
>TRBD1|-|14|TRBJ2-7|TRBV7-2
CASSSDRGFYEQYF
TGTGCCAGCAGCTCCGACAGGGGGTTCTACGAGCAGTACTTC
>TRBD1|-|15|TRBJ1-6|TRBV7-2
CASSLLGGGNSPLHF
TGTGCCAGCAGCTTATTAGGAGGGGGCAATTCACCCCTCCACTTT
>TRBD1|-|15|TRBJ1-1|TRBV19
CASSTTLQGRAEAFF
TGTGCCAGTAGTACAACGCTACAGGGGCGGGCTGAAGCTTTCTTT
>-|-|19|TRBJ1-6|TRBV11-2
CASSLAPSQGSSYNSPLHF
TGTGCCAGCAGCTTAGCCCCCTCCCAGGGGAGCTCCTATAATTCACCCCTCCACTTT
>-|-|16|TRBJ1-2|TRBV5-4
CASSLGGDVSNYGYTF
TGTGCCAGCAGCTTAGGGGGGGACGTTTCTAACTATGGCTACACCTTC
>-|-|15|TRBJ1-5|TRBV19
CASNPFQMSNQPQHF
TGTGCCAGTAACCCATTTCAGATGAGCAATCAGCCCCAGCATTTT
>-|-|15|TRBJ1-2|TRBV3-1/TRBV3-2
CASSQDLSVAGGYTF
TGTGCCAGCAGCCAAGATCTGAGCGTCGCGGGGGGCTACACCTTC
>-|few|15|TRBJ2-2|TRBV6-5
CASSTGPTNTGELFF
TGTGCCAGCAGCACAGGGCCTACGAACACCGGGGAGCTGTTTTTT
>TRBD1|-|15|TRBJ2-7|TRBV5-1
CASSPGSTGTYEQYF
TGCGCCAGCAGCCCCGGATCGACAGGGACCTACGAGCAGTACTTC
>-|-|13|TRBJ1-5|TRBV10-3
CAISAGNNQPQHF
TGTGCCATCAGTGCAGGGAACAATCAGCCCCAGCATTTT
>-|-|15|TRBJ2-3|TRBV3-1/TRBV3-2
CASSQDLAGLDTQYF
TGTGCCAGCAGCCAAGATCTCGCAGGGCTCGATACGCAGTATTTT
>-|-|15|TRBJ1-1|TRBV9
CASSVVEGMNTEAFF
TGTGCCAGCAGCGTAGTAGAGGGAATGAACACTGAAGCTTTCTTT
>-|-|13|TRBJ1-5|TRBV19
CASSTGGNQPQHF
TGTGCCAGTAGTACGGGGGGAAATCAGCCCCAGCATTTT
>TRBD1|few|16|TRBJ2-2|TRBV7-7
CASTSILGQNGGELFF
TGTGCTAGCACCTCTATCCTGGGACAGAATGGCGGGGAGCTGTTTTTT
>-|-|13|TRBJ2-2|TRBV9
CASSGQGAGELFF
TGTGCCAGCAGCGGTCAGGGTGCCGGGGAGCTGTTTTTT
>-|-|13|TRBJ1-3|TRBV28
CASLTGAGNTIYF
TGTGCCAGTCTAACCGGGGCTGGAAACACCATATATTTT
>TRBD2|-|17|TRBJ2-5|TRBV4-3
CASSLPKGAGGQETQYF
TGCGCCAGCAGCCTTCCGAAGGGAGCGGGGGGGCAAGAGACCCAGTACTTC
>TRBD1|-|18|TRBJ2-6|TRBV29-1
CSVEDLGQGAVGANVLTF
TGCAGCGTTGAAGATCTAGGACAGGGGGCAGTTGGGGCCAACGTCCTGACTTTC
>-|-|14|TRBJ2-7|TRBV3-1/TRBV3-2
CASSPHGNSYEQYF
TGTGCCAGCAGCCCCCACGGGAACTCCTACGAGCAGTACTTC
>-|-|15|TRBJ1-3|TRBV6-2/TRBV6-3
CASSTPRGTGNTIYF
TGTGCCAGCAGTACCCCGAGGGGGACTGGAAACACCATATATTTT
>TRBD2|-|15|TRBJ2-2|TRBV5-5
CASSLGGRGTGELFF
TGTGCCAGCAGCTTGGGCGGGAGAGGGACCGGGGAGCTGTTTTTT
>-|-|18|TRBJ1-3|TRBV6-2/TRBV6-3
CASSPFGGQAPSGNTIYF
TGTGCCAGCAGTCCCTTTGGCGGGCAGGCCCCCTCTGGAAACACCATATATTTT
>-|-|13|TRBJ1-1|TRBV28
CASSTDSNTEAFF
TGTGCCAGCAGTACGGACAGTAACACTGAAGCTTTCTTT
>-|-|14|TRBJ1-3|TRBV4-1
CASSAIISGNTIYF
TGCGCCAGCAGCGCGATAATCTCTGGAAACACCATATATTTT
>-|-|11|TRBJ2-1|TRBV6-6
CASSREYEQFF
TGTGCCAGCAGTCGAGAGTATGAGCAGTTCTTC
>-|-|13|TRBJ2-5|TRBV5-1
CASSLVAPDYRYF
TGCGCCAGCAGCTTGGTGGCCCCCGATTACCGGTACTTC
>TRBD1|-|14|TRBJ2-7|TRBV5-1
CASRQGDTSYEQYF
TGCGCCAGCAGGCAGGGGGACACCTCCTACGAGCAGTACTTC
>TRBD2|-|15|TRBJ2-1|TRBV7-9
CASSLWSGRVNEQFF
TGTGCCAGCAGCTTATGGAGCGGGAGGGTCAATGAGCAGTTCTTC
>TRBD2|-|14|TRBJ2-1|TRBV5-1
CASSPGALAGVWFF
TGCGCCAGCAGCCCAGGAGCGTTAGCGGGAGTTTGGTTCTTC
>TRBD1|-|13|TRBJ1-1|TRBV30
CAWSLQGLGEAFF
TGTGCCTGGAGTCTACAGGGGTTAGGGGAAGCTTTCTTT
>TRBD2|-|15|TRBJ2-1|TRBV5-1
CASSPTSGGYNEQFF
TGCGCCAGCAGCCCGACTAGCGGGGGGTACAATGAGCAGTTCTTC
>TRBD2|-|19|TRBJ2-1|TRBV4-3
CASSQDRGLAGGRYNEQFF
TGCGCCAGCAGCCAAGATAGAGGACTAGCGGGAGGTCGGTACAATGAGCAGTTCTTC
>TRBD2|once|14|TRBJ2-1|TRBV3-1/TRBV3-2
CASSQGASGRANLF
TGTGCCAGCAGCCAAGGCGCTAGCGGGAGGGCCAATCTCTTC
>-|-|16|TRBJ1-4|TRBV4-2
CASSQRMRDLNEKLFF
TGTGCCAGCAGCCAACGAATGCGGGACCTTAATGAAAAACTGTTTTTT
>TRBD2|-|19|TRBJ2-2|TRBV27
CASSFWRFAAGDNTGELFF
TGTGCCAGCAGTTTTTGGAGGTTTGCGGCGGGGGATAACACCGGGGAGCTGTTTTTT
>TRBD1|-|15|TRBJ1-1|TRBV6-6
CASRTTELGQGEAFF
TGTGCCAGCAGGACCACAGAACTCGGACAGGGTGAAGCTTTCTTT
>TRBD1|-|18|TRBJ2-6|TRBV30
CAWSKDRSHLSGANVLTF
TGTGCCTGGAGTAAGGACAGGTCCCACCTCTCTGGGGCCAACGTCCTGACTTTC
>TRBD2|-|17|TRBJ2-1|TRBV4-3
CASSQRASGSVYNEQFF
TGCGCCAGCAGCCAGCGGGCTAGCGGGAGTGTTTACAATGAGCAGTTCTTC
>-|-|16|TRBJ1-6|TRBV27
CASSPSSGERNSPLHF
TGTGCCAGCAGTCCATCGTCAGGGGAACGAAATTCACCCCTCCACTTT
>-|once|15|TRBJ2-3|TRBV11-2
CASSPFLGEADTQYF
TGTGCCAGCAGCCCGTTTTTGGGGGAGGCAGATACGCAGTATTTT
>-|-|15|TRBJ1-5|TRBV7-2
CASSLGTASNQPQHF
TGTGCCAGCAGCTTAGGGACAGCTAGCAATCAGCCCCAGCATTTT
>TRBD2|-|17|TRBJ2-1|TRBV19
CASSGQGRGDSYNEQFF
TGTGCCAGTAGTGGCCAGGGGCGGGGGGACTCCTACAATGAGCAGTTCTTC
>-|-|15|TRBJ1-1|TRBV19
CASSIMRTEVIGAFF
TGTGCCAGTAGTATAATGAGGACGGAGGTAATCGGGGCTTTCTTT
>TRBD1|once|13|TRBJ2-5|TRBV5-1
CASSQDRTGTQYF
TGCGCCAGCAGCCAGGACAGGACCGGTACCCAGTACTTC
>-|-|13|TRBJ1-2|TRBV5-1
CASSLDSNYGYTF
TGCGCCAGCAGCTTAGACAGCAACTATGGCTACACCTTC